This TCR beta chain emerged from a study of shared clonotypes between healthy human individuals. Overall study findings and caveats: The study's rarefaction showed incomplete sorted-subset sequencing despite large depth.

Original methodology: Filtering differed since immunoSEQ provided only junctions, with no quality scores. Libraries were prepared by immunoSEQ multiplex PCR; TCRdb keeps only in-frame clonotypes and omits some of them. The DNA gave D and trimming, while V, J and clone size come from that table. The sample lists about 960,000 clones, 70% to 85% occurring once. All donors were healthy HIV-negative adults lacking recent acute infections or vaccinations. Per the germline V gene, CDR1 is MNHEY and CDR2 is SVGAGI. The length of the CDR3 is 12 residues. The germline V and J ends were trimmed by 2 bases and 7 bases, with 6 bases remaining between them. In this sample, this clone turned up once. Its specificity is not known. Other nucleotide sequences in the sample specify the same CDR3.

The genes are TRBV6-5 and TRBJ1-5; no reliable D call. The source material was memory CD4+ T cells sorted from blood. Sample subset: CD45RA-negative fraction. The clonotype comes from a man between 18 and 29 years old in good health. CDR3 in amino acids: CASSYAGQPQHF. The CDR3 DNA sequence: TGTGCCAGCAGTTACGCTGGACAGCCCCAGCATTTT.